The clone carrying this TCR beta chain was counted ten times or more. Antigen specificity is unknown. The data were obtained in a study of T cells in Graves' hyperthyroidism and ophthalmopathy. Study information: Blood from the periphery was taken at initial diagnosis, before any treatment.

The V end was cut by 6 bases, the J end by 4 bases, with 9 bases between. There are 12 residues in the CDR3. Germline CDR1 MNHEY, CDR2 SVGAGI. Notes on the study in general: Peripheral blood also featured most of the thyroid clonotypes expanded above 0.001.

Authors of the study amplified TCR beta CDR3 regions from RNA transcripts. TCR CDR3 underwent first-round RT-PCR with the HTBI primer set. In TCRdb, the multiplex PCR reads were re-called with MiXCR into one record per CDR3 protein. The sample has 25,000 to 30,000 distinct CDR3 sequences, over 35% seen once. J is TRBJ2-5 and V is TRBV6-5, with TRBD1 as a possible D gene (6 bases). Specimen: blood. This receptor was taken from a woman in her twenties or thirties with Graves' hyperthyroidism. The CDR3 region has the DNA TGTGCCAGCAGATCAGGGGTAGAGACCCAGTACTTC. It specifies CASRSGVETQYF.